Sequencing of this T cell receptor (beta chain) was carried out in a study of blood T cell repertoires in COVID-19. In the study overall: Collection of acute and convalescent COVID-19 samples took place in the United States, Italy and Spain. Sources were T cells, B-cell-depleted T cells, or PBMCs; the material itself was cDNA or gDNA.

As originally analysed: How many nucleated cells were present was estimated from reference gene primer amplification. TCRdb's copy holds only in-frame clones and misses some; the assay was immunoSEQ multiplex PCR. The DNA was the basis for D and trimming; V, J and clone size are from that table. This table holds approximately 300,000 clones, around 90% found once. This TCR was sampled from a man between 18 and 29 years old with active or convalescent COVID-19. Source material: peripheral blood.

This CDR3 is CASSLAQNTDTQYF. The CDR3 DNA is TGTGCCAGCAGCTTAGCACAGAACACAGATACGCAGTATTTT. This chain joins TRBV7-9 and TRBJ2-3; D gene ambiguous. CDR3 length: 14 amino acids. Trimming pared 0 bases from V and 2 bases from J, leaving 6 bases between. Germline loops: CDR1 SEHNR, CDR2 FQNEAQ (reference sequence).